This TCR beta chain is from a study of Ad26.COV2.S vaccination and SARS-CoV-2 variants. Assay used: immunoSEQ multiplex PCR; TCRdb lists only in-frame clones, some missing. The sample shows more than 300,000 clones, about 82% of them seen only once. Regarding this clone: Its target is not known.

Trimming removed 7 bases from V and 6 bases from J, with 22 bases in between. Germline-derived CDR1 and CDR2 are MNHEY and SVGEGT. This CDR3 has 16 amino acids. The treatment is: about 20 received Ad26.COV2.S at low or high dose, single or two shots; about five received placebo; per-sample allocation not given. Material that was analyzed had been drawn on day 63 after the first vaccine or placebo injection. Donation came from an adult in Boston who was aged 18-55 years. Study-wide results and caveats: TCR breadth and depth analyses may have underestimated total T cell responses. Relative to placebo recipients, vaccine recipients exhibited elevated spike-specific TCR breadth. Breadth, reportedly substantial, characterized the spike-specific CD8+ and CD4+ T cell responses after vaccination.

The chain recombines TRBV6-2 or TRBV6-3 with TRBJ2-4; D possibly matches TRBD1 or TRBD2 (9 bases each). The sequence was obtained from a person aged 18-60 years who received the Ad26.COV2.S COVID-19 vaccine or a placebo. Sequenced material: peripheral blood, taken in a trial of Ad26.COV2.S vaccine versus placebo. This CDR3 is CASTPGQGSGRNIQYF. For the CDR3, the DNA is TGTGCCAGCACCCCGGGACAGGGTAGCGGGAGAAACATTCAGTACTTC.